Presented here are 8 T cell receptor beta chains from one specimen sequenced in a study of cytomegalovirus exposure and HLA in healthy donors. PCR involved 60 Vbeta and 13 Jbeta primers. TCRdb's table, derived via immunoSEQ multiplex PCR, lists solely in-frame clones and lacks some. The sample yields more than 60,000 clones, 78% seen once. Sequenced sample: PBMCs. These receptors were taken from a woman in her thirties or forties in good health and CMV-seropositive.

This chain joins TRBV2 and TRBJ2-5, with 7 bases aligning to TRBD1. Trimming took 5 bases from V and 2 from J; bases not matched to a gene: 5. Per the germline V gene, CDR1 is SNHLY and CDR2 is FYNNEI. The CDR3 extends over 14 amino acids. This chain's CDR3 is CASSSGTAQETQYF. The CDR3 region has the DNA TGTGCCAGCAGTTCCGGGACAGCTCAAGAGACCCAGTACTTC.

In DNA form, the CDR3 reads TGTGCCAGCAGTCCACCGGGACAGGGTACCCACGAGCAGTACTTC. The encoded protein is CASSPPGQGTHEQYF. J is TRBJ2-7 and V is TRBV28, with 9 bases aligning to TRBD1. The V gene's germline CDR1 is MDHEN and CDR2 SYDVKM. Germline trimming cut 5 bases from V and 5 bases from J; bases unmatched to any gene: 10. The CDR3 loop spans 15 amino acids.

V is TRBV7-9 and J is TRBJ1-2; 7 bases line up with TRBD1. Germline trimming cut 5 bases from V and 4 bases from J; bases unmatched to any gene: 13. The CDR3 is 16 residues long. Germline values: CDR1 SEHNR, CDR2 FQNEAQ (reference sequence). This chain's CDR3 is CASSPSRDRVGYGYTF. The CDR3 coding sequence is TGTGCCAGCAGCCCGAGCCGGGACAGAGTGGGCTATGGCTACACCTTC.

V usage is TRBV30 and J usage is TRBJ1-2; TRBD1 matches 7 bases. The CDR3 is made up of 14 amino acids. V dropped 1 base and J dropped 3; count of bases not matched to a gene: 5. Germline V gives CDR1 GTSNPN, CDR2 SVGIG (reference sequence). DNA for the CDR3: TGTGCCTGGAGTGGGGACAGTTCGTACTATGGCTACACCTTC. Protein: CAWSGDSSYYGYTF.

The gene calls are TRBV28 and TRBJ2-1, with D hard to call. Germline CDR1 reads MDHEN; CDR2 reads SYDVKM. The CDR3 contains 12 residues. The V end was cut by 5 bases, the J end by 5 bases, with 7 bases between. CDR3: CASSPYDNEQFF. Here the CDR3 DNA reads TGTGCCAGCAGTCCCTATGACAATGAGCAGTTCTTC.

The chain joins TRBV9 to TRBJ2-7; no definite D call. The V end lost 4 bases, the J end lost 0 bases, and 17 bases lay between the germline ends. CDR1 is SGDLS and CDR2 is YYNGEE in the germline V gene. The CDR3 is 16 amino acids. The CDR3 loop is CASSPLSIMSSYEQYF. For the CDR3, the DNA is TGTGCCAGCAGCCCCCTGTCGATAATGAGCTCCTACGAGCAGTACTTC.

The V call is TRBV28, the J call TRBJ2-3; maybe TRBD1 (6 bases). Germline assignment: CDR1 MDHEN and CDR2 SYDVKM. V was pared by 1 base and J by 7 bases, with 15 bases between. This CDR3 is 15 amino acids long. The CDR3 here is CASSLSSRGLNTQYF. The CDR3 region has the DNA TGTGCCAGCAGTTTATCCTCCAGGGGTCTAAATACGCAGTATTTT.

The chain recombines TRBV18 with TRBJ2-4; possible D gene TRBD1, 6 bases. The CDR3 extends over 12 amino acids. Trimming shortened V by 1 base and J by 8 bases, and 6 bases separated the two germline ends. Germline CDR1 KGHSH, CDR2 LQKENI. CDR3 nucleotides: TGTGCCAGCTCACCACAGGGGGACATTCAGTACTTC. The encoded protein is CASSPQGDIQYF.